This is a list of T cell receptor beta chains from one sample in a study of T-cell reconstitution after alpha-beta-depleted transplantation in children. TCRdb ran MiXCR on the PCR reads and lists one entry per CDR3 protein. Here the sample spans 700,000 to 950,000 distinct CDR3 sequences, roughly 16% being singletons. This specimen consisted of PBMCs, mostly from graft donor cells, obtained 360 days after TCRalphabeta/CD19-depleted stem cell transplant. The source is a male patient between 5 and 17 years old who had a stem cell transplant for acute lymphoblastic leukemia, so the T cells may come from the graft donor. CDR3s include the opening cysteine and the closing phenylalanine or tryptophan. The D gene is left open where the match is weak. The size entry is marked missing in some rows and otherwise reads once, few, many or a size class.

D	V	J	size	DNA	CDR3
.	TRBV4-2	TRBJ1-1	.	TGTGCCAGCAGCCAAGATGGGGCCACTGAAGCTTTCTTT	CASSQDGATEAFF
.	TRBV7-2	TRBJ2-2	.	TGTGCCAGCAGCTTAGATACCAGCGGAGCTACCGGGGAGCTGTTTTTT	CASSLDTSGATGELFF
TRBD1	TRBV29-1	TRBJ2-7	few	TGCAGCGTTGTGACAGGGTCGAGCTCCTACGAGCAGTACTTC	CSVVTGSSSYEQYF
.	TRBV10-1	TRBJ2-5	.	TGCGCCAGCAGTGAGATAGGGACCAGGGAGACCCAGTACTTC	CASSEIGTRETQYF
TRBD1	TRBV12-3/TRBV12-4	TRBJ1-3	few	TGTGCCAGCAGTCCCCTTGCGGGACAGGGGTTTCGAAACACCATATATTTT	CASSPLAGQGFRNTIYF
.	TRBV5-1	TRBJ2-3	few	TGCGCCAGCAGCTTGAGGGCCCATAGCACAGATACGCAGTATTTT	CASSLRAHSTDTQYF
.	TRBV7-6	TRBJ2-7	.	TGTGCCAGCAGCTTAGGCCTAGGCTCTTTCTACGAGCAGTACTTC	CASSLGLGSFYEQYF
.	TRBV21-1	TRBJ2-1	many	TGTGCCAGCAGCAAACGGGACGGAACGTACAATGAGCAGTTCTTC	CASSKRDGTYNEQFF
TRBD2	TRBV4-1	TRBJ2-7	.	TGCGCCAGCAGCCTCCGGGGACTAGCGGGACCCTACGAGCAGTACTTC	CASSLRGLAGPYEQYF
.	TRBV4-1	TRBJ2-1	.	TGCGCCAGCAGCCAAGATCGGTCCGGTGGCTCCCTAGCACAGTTCTTC	CASSQDRSGGSLAQFF
.	TRBV20-1	TRBJ2-5	once	TGCAGTGCTAGAAGTGGACGTGTACCAAGTGAGACCCAGTACTTC	CSARSGRVPSETQYF
.	TRBV20-1	TRBJ2-5	many	TGCAGTGCTTGTCAAAGGACAGACCAAGAGACCCAGTACTTC	CSACQRTDQETQYF
TRBD2	TRBV10-3	TRBJ2-7	.	TGTGCCATCGGGGGGACTAGCGGGAGTAAAAACGAGCAGTACTTC	CAIGGTSGSKNEQYF
TRBD2	TRBV10-3	TRBJ2-3	.	TGTGCCACCCTGCGGGGCGGGAGGGCCACAGATACGCAGTATTTT	CATLRGGRATDTQYF
TRBD2	TRBV7-3	TRBJ2-3	many	TGCGCCAGCAGCTTGGCGGGAGGGCCCGGGGATACGCAGTATTTT	CASSLAGGPGDTQYF
.	TRBV15	TRBJ2-7	many	TGTGCCACCAGGACGGATCCGTCTGGGGAGCAGTACTTC	CATRTDPSGEQYF
TRBD2	TRBV5-1	TRBJ2-7	.	TGCGCCAGCAGCCACCTAGGGAGGGGTTTCTCCGAGCAGTACTTC	CASSHLGRGFSEQYF
TRBD1	TRBV20-1	TRBJ1-2	.	TGCAGTGCTGACTCCGGGACAGGGCCGCCCAACTATGGCTACACCTTC	CSADSGTGPPNYGYTF
.	TRBV27	TRBJ2-2	.	TGTGCCAGCAGCCCCATGCCCAGGGGAGGCAACACCGGGGAGCTGTTTTTT	CASSPMPRGGNTGELFF
.	TRBV9	TRBJ2-7	many	TGTGCCAGCAGCGTAGGGGGCGTTGGGGCTGGATACTACGAGCAGTACTTC	CASSVGGVGAGYYEQYF
.	TRBV18	TRBJ2-1	.	TGTGCCAGCTCACACGGGTGGACCCTTTCCGATGAGCAGTTTTTC	CASSHGWTLSDEQFF
.	TRBV7-6	TRBJ2-1	.	TGTGCCAGCAGCTTAGCTCGGGTCAGTGGGAACAATGAGCAGTTCTTC	CASSLARVSGNNEQFF
.	TRBV10-3	TRBJ2-1	few	TGTGCCATCAGTGAGTCGAATCTCAGAGTGGAGCAGTTCTTC	CAISESNLRVEQFF
.	TRBV5-1	TRBJ1-2	few	TGCGCCAGCAGCTTGGGGGAGATTTATGGCTACACCTTC	CASSLGEIYGYTF
.	TRBV29-1	TRBJ2-3	.	TGCAGCGCCACGCAAGTGAACACAGATACGCAGTATTTT	CSATQVNTDTQYF
TRBD2	TRBV6-5	TRBJ2-5	.	TGTGCCAGCAGTTACGGGTGGGGGGGGAAAGAGACCCAGTACTTC	CASSYGWGGKETQYF
.	TRBV20-1	TRBJ1-1	few	TGCAGTGCTAGAGGGGGAGTGAACACTGAAGCTTTCTTT	CSARGGVNTEAFF
.	TRBV6-5	TRBJ1-1	few	TGTGCCAGCAGTTACGACAAATGGAACACTGAAGCTTTCTTT	CASSYDKWNTEAFF
.	TRBV27	TRBJ2-2	.	TGTGCCAGCAGGGTTCTCCTAGCTTCCGGGGAGCTGTTTTTT	CASRVLLASGELFF
.	TRBV5-1	TRBJ2-1	.	TGCGCCAGCAGCTGGGGCCTACTAAGAAGCTCCTACAATGAGCAGTTCTTC	CASSWGLLRSSYNEQFF
.	TRBV2	TRBJ1-5	few	TGTGCCAGCAGCGTACAGGGATTAAAGAATCAGCCCCAGCATTTT	CASSVQGLKNQPQHF
.	TRBV20-1	TRBJ1-2	few	TGCAGTGCCGAATGGGGGGATGGCTACACCTTC	CSAEWGDGYTF
.	TRBV19	TRBJ2-1	few	TGTGCCAGTAGTATAAGTAGCACCAATGAGCAGTTCTTC	CASSISSTNEQFF
.	TRBV29-1	TRBJ1-2	.	TGCAGCGTTGAAGAGAGACGGGGCCTCTACTATGGCTACACCTTC	CSVEERRGLYYGYTF
.	TRBV11-2	TRBJ2-3	.	TGTGCCAGCAGCTCTTTTTCCGGAGATGTGCAGTATTTT	CASSSFSGDVQYF
TRBD2	TRBV4-2	TRBJ2-1	few	TGTGCCAGCAGCCGATTAGCGGGAGGGCCCGATGAGCAGTTCTTC	CASSRLAGGPDEQFF
.	TRBV20-1	TRBJ2-2	few	TGCAGTGCTAGGCCTCAATCCACCGGGGAGCTGTTTTTT	CSARPQSTGELFF
.	TRBV4-1	TRBJ1-6	.	TGCGCCAGCAGCCAAAGCTCAACAGGATTTAATTCACCCCTCCACTTT	CASSQSSTGFNSPLHF
.	TRBV20-1	TRBJ1-3	many	TGCAGTGTCCTCTCTGGAAACACCATATATTTT	CSVLSGNTIYF
.	TRBV20-1	TRBJ2-1	many	TGCAGTGCCATGAGGAGGAGAAGCTCCTACAATGAGCAGTTCTTC	CSAMRRRSSYNEQFF